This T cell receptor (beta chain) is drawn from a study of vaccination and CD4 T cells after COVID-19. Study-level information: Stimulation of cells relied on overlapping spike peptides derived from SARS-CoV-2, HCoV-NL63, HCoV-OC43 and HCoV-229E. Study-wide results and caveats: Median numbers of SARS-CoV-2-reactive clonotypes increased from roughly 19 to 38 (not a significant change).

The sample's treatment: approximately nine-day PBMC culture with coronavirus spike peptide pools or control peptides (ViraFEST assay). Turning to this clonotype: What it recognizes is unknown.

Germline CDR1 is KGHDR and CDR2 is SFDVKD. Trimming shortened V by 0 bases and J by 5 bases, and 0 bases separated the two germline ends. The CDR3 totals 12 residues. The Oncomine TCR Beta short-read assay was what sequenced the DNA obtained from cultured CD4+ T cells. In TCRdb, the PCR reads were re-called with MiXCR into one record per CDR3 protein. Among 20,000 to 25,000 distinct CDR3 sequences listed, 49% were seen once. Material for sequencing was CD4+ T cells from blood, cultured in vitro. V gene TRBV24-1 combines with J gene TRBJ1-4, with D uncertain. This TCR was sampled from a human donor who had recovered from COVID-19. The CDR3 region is CATSDLNEKLFF. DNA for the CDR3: TGTGCCACCAGTGATTTGAATGAAAAACTGTTTTTT.